The rows below give T cell receptor beta chains drawn from one sample of a study of blood T cell repertoires in COVID-19. Assay: immunoSEQ multiplex PCR; the TCRdb copy retains only in-frame clones and omits some. The sample lists about 68,000 clones, less than 90% seen once, with 7.5% to 10% in the top ten. The material sequenced was peripheral blood. The receptors come from a man aged 50 to 60 with active COVID-19. The CDR3 runs from the conserved cysteine through the conserved F or W. D genes are given only for firm matches. Rows may omit the clone size; those that give it use once, few, many or a size class.

J	size	V	D	CDR3	DNA
TRBJ2-3	.	TRBV3-1/TRBV3-2	TRBD2	CASSQDPPLGLALTTDTQYF	TGTGCCAGCAGCCAAGATCCCCCACTGGGACTAGCGTTGACCACAGATACGCAGTATTTT
TRBJ1-6	.	TRBV27	TRBD1	CASRTGTADSPLHF	TGTGCCAGCAGGACCGGGACAGCGGATTCACCCCTCCACTTT
TRBJ2-7	.	TRBV27	TRBD1	CASRLQGANEQYF	TGTGCCAGCAGACTACAGGGGGCTAACGAGCAGTACTTC
TRBJ2-1	.	TRBV11-3	.	CASSQGYGEQFF	TGTGCCAGCAGCCAGGGGTACGGTGAGCAGTTCTTC
TRBJ2-7	.	TRBV6-5	TRBD1	CASTPGQGREQYF	TGTGCCAGCACTCCCGGACAGGGAAGGGAGCAGTACTTC
TRBJ2-7	.	TRBV7-6	TRBD2	CASSQTSGSAEQYF	TGTGCCAGCAGCCAGACTAGCGGGAGCGCCGAGCAGTACTTC
TRBJ2-2	.	TRBV11-2	TRBD2	CASSLVAGGNGELFF	TGTGCCAGCAGCTTGGTAGCGGGAGGGAACGGGGAGCTGTTTTTT
TRBJ1-3	.	TRBV21-1	.	CASSKGGLPKADTIYF	TGTGCCAGCAGCAAAGGGGGGCTCCCAAAGGCGGACACCATATATTTT
TRBJ2-5	few	TRBV29-1	TRBD1	CSALRTGGLGTQYF	TGCAGCGCCCTGAGGACAGGGGGCTTGGGGACCCAGTACTTC
TRBJ1-1	.	TRBV19	.	CASSIKAGELSEAFF	TGTGCCAGTAGTATAAAGGCAGGGGAACTTTCTGAAGCTTTCTTT
TRBJ2-2	few	TRBV12-5	.	CASGRGTGELFF	TGTGCTAGTGGTCGGGGGACCGGGGAGCTGTTTTTT
TRBJ2-5	.	TRBV7-7	.	CASSLRELAETQYF	TGTGCCAGCAGCTTAAGAGAGCTCGCGGAGACCCAGTACTTC
TRBJ2-5	.	TRBV27	TRBD1	CASSRQGWETQYF	TGTGCCAGCAGTCGACAGGGCTGGGAGACCCAGTACTTC
TRBJ1-4	.	TRBV29-1	TRBD1	CSVRTGVSNEKLFF	TGCAGCGTTCGGACAGGGGTATCTAATGAAAAACTGTTTTTT
TRBJ2-1	.	TRBV7-2	TRBD2	CASSLGVAGGLYEQFF	TGTGCCAGCAGCTTAGGGGTGGCGGGGGGGCTTTATGAGCAGTTCTTC
TRBJ2-5	.	TRBV7-2	.	CASSLGAHTQETQYF	TGTGCCAGCAGCCTAGGGGCCCATACGCAAGAGACCCAGTACTTC
TRBJ2-2	.	TRBV5-1	.	CASSLAGGLAGELFF	TGCGCCAGCAGCTTGGCCGGGGGTTTGGCCGGGGAGCTGTTTTTT
TRBJ1-6	once	TRBV6-5	TRBD1	CASNKQGGYNSPLHF	TGTGCCAGCAATAAACAGGGGGGTTATAATTCACCCCTCCACTTT
TRBJ1-2	.	TRBV7-9	.	CASSLVDGGPRSDGYTF	TGTGCCAGCAGCTTAGTTGACGGGGGGCCCAGATCCGATGGCTACACCTTC
TRBJ1-1	.	TRBV9	.	CASSKTDSNTEAFF	TGTGCCAGCAGCAAGACAGATTCTAACACTGAAGCTTTCTTT
TRBJ1-4	.	TRBV5-6	TRBD1	CASSSGQVGEKLFF	TGTGCCAGCAGCTCTGGACAGGTCGGTGAAAAACTGTTTTTT
TRBJ2-3	few	TRBV5-6	TRBD1	CASSLGGQGLDTQYF	TGTGCCAGCAGCCTGGGGGGACAGGGATTAGATACGCAGTATTTT
TRBJ2-1	.	TRBV4-3	TRBD2	CASSPGTTRYNEQFF	TGCGCCAGCAGCCCCGGGACTACACGATACAATGAGCAGTTCTTC